This paragraph reports one TCR beta chain. What it binds is not known. This entry is derived from a study of OX40 agonist ivuxolimab in advanced cancers. This CDR3 contains 16 residues. Germline V lookup: CDR1 SGHDT, CDR2 YYEEEE. V lost 0 bases, J lost 2 bases, and 2 bases stayed unmatched. The table came from immunoSEQ multiplex PCR; TCRdb's copy has only in-frame clones and leaves some out. The repertoire consists of 71,000 or so clones, with 93% occurring once and the leading ten covering roughly 6.7%. Study-level results: At doses 0.1 to 3.0 mg/kg, CD4+ and CD8+ clones expanded.

This sequence was found in an adult with an advanced solid tumor such as melanoma, head and neck, liver or kidney cancer. V is TRBV5-6 and J is TRBJ2-3, with TRBD2 identical over 11 bases. The specimen was CD4+ or CD8+ T cells sorted from blood, collected in a trial of the OX40 agonist ivuxolimab. The CDR3 sequence: CASSLELAGATDTQYF. The CDR3 DNA reads TGTGCCAGCAGCTTGGAACTAGCGGGGGCCACAGATACGCAGTATTTT.